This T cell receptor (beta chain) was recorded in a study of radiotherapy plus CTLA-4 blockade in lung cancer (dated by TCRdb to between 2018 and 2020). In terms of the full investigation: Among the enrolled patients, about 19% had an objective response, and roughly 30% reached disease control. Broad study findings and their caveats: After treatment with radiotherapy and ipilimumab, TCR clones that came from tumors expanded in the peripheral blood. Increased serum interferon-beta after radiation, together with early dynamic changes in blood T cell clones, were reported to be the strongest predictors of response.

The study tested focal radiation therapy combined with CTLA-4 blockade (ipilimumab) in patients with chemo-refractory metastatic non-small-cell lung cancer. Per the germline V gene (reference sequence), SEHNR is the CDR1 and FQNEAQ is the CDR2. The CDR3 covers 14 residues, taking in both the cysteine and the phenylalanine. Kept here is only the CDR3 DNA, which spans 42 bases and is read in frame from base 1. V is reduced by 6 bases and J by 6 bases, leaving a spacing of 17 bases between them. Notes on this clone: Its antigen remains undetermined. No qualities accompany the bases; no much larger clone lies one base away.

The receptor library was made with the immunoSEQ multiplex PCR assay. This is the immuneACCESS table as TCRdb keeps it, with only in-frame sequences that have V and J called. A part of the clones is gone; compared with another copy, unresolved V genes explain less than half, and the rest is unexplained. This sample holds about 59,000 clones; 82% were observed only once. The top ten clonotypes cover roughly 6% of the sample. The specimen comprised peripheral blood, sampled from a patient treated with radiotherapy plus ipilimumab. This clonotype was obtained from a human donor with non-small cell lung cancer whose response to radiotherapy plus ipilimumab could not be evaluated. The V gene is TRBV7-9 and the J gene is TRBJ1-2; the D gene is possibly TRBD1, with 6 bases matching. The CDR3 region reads CASRSRGGRDGYTF. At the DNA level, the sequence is TGTGCCAGCAGGTCAAGGGGGGGCCGGGATGGCTACACCTTC.